The clone carrying this T cell receptor beta chain was picked up many times. The antigen remains unidentified. The sample comes from a study of T-cell reconstitution after alpha-beta-depleted transplantation in children. The CDR3 spans 15 residues. Germline CDR1 is SGHKS and CDR2 is YYEKEE (reference sequence). With V trimmed by 6 bases and J by 9 bases, 15 bases remained unmatched. Findings and caveats of the study: Some patients showed high day-60 TCRbeta diversity, which derived from surviving recipient T cells and thymic progenitors. The authors attributed T-cell counts and diversity one year after transplant mostly to newly produced T cells. Several hundred expanded graft clones reportedly gave rise to the alpha-beta T cells present about two months after transplant.

The authors prepared the TCRbeta library with unique molecular identifiers. A single record per CDR3 protein comes from TCRdb applying MiXCR to the PCR reads. This table holds around 450,000 distinct CDR3 sequences, 43% found once. The chain is built from TRBV5-5 and TRBJ2-1, with TRBD2 matching over 7 bases. The sequencing used PBMCs, collected before TCRalphabeta/CD19-depleted stem cell transplant. The TCR was taken from a girl aged 2 to 10 with aplastic anemia, due to receive a stem cell transplant. The CDR3 here is CASTRRRVGEGEQFF. The CDR3 DNA sequence: TGTGCCAGCACCCGGCGGCGGGTAGGGGAGGGTGAGCAGTTCTTC.